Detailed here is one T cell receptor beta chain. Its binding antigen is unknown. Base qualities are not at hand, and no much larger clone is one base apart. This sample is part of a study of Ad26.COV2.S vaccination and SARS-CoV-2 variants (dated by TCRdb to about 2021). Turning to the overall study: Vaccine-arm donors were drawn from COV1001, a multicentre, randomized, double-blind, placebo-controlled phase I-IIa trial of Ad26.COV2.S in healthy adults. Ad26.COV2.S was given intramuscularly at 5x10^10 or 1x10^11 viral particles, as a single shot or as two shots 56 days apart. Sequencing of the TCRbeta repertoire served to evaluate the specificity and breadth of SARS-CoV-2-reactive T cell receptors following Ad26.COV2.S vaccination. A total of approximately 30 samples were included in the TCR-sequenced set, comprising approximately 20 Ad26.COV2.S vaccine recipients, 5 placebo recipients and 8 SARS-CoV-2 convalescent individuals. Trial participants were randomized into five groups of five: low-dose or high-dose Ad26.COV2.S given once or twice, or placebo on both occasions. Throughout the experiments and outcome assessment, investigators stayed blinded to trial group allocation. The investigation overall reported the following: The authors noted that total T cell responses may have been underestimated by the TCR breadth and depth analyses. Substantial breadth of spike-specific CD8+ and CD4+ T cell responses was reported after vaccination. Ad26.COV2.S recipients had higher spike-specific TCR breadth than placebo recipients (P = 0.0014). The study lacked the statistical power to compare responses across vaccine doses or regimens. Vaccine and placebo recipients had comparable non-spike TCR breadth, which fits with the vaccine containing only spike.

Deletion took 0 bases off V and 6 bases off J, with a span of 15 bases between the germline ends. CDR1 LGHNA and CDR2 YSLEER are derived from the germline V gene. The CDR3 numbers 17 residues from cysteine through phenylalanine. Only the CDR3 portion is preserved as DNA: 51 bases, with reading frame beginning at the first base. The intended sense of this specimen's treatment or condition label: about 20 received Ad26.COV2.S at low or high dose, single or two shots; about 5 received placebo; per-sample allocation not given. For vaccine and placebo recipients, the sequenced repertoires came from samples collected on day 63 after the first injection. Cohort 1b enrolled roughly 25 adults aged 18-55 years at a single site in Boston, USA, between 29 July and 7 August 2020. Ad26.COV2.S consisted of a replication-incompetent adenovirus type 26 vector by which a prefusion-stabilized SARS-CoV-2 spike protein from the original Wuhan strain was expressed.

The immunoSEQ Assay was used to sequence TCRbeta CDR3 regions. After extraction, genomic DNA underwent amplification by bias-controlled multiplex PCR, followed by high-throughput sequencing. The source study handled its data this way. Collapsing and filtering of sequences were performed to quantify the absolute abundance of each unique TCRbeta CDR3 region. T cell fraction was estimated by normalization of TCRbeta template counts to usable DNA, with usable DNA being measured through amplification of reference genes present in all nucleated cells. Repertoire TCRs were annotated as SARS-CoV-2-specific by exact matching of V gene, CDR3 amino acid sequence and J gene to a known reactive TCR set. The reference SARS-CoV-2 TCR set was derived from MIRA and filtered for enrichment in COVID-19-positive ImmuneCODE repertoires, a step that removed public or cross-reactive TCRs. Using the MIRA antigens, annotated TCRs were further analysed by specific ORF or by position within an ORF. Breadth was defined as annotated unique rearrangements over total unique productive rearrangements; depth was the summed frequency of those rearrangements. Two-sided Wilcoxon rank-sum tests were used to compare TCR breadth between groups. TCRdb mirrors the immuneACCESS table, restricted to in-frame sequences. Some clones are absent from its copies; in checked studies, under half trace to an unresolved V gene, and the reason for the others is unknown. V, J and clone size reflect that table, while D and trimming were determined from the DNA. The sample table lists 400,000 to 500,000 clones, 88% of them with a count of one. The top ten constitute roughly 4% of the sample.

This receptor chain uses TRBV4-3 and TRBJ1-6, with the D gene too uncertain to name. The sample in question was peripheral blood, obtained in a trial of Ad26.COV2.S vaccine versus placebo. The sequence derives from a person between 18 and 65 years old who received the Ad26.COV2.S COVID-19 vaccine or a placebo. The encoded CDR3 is CASSQDPGLRVNSPLHF. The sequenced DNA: TGCGCCAGCAGCCAAGATCCCGGCCTAAGGGTTAATTCACCCCTCCACTTT.